This T cell receptor (beta chain) was found in a study of CD8+CD57+ T cells in acquired aplastic anemia. Across the whole study: 3 to 3.5 ug was the average amount of DNA from sorted CD4+ and CD8+ cells. Healthy donors had, on average, roughly 9.8 million reads for their CD4+ cells. Points from the study as a whole: The number of CD8+ CDR3 sequences shared by patients and controls was approximately 31. Simpson's diversity of CD8+ cells was not significantly different in patients compared with controls.

This clonotype was observed once. Its antigen remains unidentified. The missing conserved phenylalanine or tryptophan at the end of this CDR3 makes a read error likely. According to the study, genomic DNA was the template for TCR beta VDJ and CDR3 profiling. TCRdb analysed the reads with MiXCR anew, one entry per CDR3 protein. The sample yields 350,000 to 450,000 distinct CDR3 sequences, 60% to 80% seen once. Germline-derived CDR1 and CDR2 are SNHLY and FYNNEI. This CDR3 spans 13 amino acids. With 4 bases removed from V and 12 bases from J, the gap between germline ends came to 16 bases. The sample was sorted CD4+, CD8+, or CD8+CD57+ T cells (not recorded which) from PBMCs. The J gene is TRBJ1-3, the V gene TRBV2; no reliable D call. This TCR was sampled from a human donor in good health, serving as a control. The CDR3 nucleotides are TGTGCCAGCAGTGCTCAAAATCGGACCAGCATATATTAT. It is translated as CASSAQNRTSIYY.